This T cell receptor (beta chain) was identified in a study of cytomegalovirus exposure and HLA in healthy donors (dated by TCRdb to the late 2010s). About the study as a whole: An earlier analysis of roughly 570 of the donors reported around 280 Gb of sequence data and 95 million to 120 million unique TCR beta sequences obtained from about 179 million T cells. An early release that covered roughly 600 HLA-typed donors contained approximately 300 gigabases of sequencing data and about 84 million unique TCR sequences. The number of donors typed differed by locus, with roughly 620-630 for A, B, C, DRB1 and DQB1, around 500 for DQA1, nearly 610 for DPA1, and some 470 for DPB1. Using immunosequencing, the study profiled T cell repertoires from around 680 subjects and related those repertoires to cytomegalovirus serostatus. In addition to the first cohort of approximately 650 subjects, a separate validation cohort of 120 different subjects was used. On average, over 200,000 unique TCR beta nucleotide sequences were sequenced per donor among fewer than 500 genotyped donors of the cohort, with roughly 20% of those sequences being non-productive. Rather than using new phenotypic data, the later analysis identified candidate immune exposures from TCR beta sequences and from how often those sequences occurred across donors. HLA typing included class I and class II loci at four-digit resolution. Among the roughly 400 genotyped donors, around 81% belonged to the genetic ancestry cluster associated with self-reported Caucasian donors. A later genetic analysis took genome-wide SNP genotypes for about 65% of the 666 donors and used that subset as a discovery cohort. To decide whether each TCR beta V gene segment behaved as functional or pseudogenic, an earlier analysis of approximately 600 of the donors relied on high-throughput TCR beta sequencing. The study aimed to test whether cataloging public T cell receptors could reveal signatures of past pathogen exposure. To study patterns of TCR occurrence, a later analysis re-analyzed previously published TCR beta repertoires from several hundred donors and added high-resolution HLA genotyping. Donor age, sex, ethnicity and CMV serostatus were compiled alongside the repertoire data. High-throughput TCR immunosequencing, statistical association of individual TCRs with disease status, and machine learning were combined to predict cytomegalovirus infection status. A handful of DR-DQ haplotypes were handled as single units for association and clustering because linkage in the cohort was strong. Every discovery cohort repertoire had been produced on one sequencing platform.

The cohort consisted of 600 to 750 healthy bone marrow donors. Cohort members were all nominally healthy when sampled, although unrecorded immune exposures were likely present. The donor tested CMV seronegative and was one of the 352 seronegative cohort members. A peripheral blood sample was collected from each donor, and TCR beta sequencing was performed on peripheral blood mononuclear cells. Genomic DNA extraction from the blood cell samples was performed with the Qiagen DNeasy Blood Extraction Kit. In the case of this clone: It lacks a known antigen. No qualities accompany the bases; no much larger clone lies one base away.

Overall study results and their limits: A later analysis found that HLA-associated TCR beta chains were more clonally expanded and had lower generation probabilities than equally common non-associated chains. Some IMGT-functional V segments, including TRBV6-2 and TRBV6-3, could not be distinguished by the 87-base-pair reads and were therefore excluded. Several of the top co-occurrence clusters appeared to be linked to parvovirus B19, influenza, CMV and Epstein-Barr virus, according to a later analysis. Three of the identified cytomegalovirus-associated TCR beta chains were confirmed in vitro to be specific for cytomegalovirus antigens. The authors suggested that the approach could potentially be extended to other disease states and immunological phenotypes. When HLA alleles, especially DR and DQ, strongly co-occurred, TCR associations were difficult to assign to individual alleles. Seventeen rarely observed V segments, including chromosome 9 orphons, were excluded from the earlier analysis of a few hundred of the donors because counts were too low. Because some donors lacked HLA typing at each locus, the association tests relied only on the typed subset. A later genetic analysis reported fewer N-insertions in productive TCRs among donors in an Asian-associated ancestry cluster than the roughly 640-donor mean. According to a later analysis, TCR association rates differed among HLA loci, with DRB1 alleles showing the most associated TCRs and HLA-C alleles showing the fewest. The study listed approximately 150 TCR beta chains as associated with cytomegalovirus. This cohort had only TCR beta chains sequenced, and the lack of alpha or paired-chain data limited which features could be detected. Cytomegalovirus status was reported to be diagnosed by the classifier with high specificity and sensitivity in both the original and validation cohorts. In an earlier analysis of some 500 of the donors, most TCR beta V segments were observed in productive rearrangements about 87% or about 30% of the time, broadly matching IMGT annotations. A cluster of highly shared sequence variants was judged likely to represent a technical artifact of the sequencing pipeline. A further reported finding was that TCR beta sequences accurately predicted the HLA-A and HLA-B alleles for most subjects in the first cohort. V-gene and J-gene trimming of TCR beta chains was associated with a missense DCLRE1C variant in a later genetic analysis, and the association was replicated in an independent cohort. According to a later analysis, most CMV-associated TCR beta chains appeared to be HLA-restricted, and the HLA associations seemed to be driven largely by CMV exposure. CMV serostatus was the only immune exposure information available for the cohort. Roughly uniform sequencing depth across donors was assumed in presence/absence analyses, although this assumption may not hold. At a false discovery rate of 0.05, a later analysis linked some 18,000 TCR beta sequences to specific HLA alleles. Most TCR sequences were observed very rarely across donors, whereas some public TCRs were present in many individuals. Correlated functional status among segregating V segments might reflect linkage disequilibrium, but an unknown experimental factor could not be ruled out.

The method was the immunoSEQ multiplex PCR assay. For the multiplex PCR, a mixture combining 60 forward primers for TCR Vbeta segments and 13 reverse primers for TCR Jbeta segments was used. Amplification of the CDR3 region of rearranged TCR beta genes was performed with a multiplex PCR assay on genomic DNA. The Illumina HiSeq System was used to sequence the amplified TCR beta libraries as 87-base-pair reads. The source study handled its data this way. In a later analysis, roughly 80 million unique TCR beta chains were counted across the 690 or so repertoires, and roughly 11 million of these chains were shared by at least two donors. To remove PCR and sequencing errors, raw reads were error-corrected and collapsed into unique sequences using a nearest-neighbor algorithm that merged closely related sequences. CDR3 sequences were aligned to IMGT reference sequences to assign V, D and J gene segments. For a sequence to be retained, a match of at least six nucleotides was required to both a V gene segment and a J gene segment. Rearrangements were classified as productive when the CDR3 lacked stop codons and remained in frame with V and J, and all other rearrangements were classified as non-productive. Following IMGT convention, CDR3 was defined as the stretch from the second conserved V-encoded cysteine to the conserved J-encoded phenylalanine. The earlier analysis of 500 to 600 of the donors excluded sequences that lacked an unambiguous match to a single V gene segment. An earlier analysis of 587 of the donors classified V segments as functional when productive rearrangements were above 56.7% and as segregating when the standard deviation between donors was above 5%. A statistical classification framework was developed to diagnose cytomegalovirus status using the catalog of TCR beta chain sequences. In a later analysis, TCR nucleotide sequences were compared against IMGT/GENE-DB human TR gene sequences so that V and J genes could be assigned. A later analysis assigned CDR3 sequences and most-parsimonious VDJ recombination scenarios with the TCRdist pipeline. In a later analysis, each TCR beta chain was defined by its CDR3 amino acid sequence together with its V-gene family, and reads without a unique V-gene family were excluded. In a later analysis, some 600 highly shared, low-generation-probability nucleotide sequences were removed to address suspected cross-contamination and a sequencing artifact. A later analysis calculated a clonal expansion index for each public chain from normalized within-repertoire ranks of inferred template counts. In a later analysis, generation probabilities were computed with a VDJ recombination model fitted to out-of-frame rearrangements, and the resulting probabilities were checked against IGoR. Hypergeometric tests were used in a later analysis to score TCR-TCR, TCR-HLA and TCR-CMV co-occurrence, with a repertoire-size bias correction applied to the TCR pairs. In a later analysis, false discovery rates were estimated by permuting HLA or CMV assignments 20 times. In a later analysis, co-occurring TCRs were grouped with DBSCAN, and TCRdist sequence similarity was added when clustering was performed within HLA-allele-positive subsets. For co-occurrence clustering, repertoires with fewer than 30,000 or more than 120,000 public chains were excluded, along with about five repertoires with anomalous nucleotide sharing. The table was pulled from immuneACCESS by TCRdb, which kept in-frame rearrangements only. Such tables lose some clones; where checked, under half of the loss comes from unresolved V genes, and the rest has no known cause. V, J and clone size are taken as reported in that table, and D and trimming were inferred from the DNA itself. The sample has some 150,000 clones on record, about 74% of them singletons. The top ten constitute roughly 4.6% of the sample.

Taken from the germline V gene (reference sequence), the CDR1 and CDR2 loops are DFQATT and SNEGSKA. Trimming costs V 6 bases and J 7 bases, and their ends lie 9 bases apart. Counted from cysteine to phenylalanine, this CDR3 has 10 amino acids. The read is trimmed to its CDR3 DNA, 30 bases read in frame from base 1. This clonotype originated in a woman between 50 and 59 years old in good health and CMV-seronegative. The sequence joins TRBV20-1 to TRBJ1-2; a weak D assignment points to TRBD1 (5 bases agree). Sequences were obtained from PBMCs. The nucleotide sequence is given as TGCAGTGCGGGGGGGGTTGGCTACACCTTC. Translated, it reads CSAGGVGYTF.